This T cell receptor beta chain stems from a study of Graves' ophthalmopathy and Graves' hyperthyroidism. This CDR3 is 15 amino acids long. V was trimmed by 1 base and J by 2 bases, leaving 9 bases between them. Germline CDR1 is SGHRS and CDR2 is YFSETQ. Other autoimmune diseases, uncontrolled infections, pregnancy or lactation excluded patients from enrollment. Orbital computed tomography, thyroid ultrasound, TRAb, serum thyroxine and clinical symptoms formed the basis of diagnosis. The authors amplified TCR beta CDR3 regions from RNA transcripts. After a first-round RT-PCR with HTBI primers, a second-round multiplex PCR was run. TCRdb re-called the multiplex PCR reads through MiXCR, storing one row per CDR3 protein. Here the sample spans around 400,000 distinct CDR3 sequences, roughly 20% being singletons. This clonotype was observed a few times.

The chain has TRBV5-1 and TRBJ2-2, with D perhaps matching TRBD1 (5 bases). The TCR comes from a woman aged 18-30 years with stable Graves' hyperthyroidism. The sequencing sample was made of peripheral blood. The DNA of the CDR3 is TGCGCCAGCAGCTTGTGGACATTAAACACCGGGGAGCTGTTTTTT. Its protein is CASSLWTLNTGELFF.